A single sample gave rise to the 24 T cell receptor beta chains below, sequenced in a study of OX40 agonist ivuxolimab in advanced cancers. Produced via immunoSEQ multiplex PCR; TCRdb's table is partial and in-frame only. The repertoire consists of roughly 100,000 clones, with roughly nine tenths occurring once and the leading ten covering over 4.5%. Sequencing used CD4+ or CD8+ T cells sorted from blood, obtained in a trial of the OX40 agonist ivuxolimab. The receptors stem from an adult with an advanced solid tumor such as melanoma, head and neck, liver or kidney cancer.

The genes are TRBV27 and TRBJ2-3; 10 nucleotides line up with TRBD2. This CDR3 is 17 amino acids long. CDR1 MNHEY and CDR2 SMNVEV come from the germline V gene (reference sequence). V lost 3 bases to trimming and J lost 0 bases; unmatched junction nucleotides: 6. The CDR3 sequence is CASSLGTSAASTDTQYF. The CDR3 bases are TGTGCCAGCAGTTTGGGGACTAGCGCTGCTAGCACAGATACGCAGTATTTT.

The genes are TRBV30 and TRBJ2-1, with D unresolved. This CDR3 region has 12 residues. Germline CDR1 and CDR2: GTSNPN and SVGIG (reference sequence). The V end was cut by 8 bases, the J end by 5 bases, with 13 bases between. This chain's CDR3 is CAQSGLDNEQFF. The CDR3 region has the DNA TGTGCCCAGAGTGGCTTAGACAATGAGCAGTTCTTC.

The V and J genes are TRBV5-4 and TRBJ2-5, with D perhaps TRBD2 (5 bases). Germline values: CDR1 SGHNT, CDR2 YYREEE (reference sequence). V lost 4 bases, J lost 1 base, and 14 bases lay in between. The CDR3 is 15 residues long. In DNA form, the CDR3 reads TGTGCCAGCAGCCCTACTAGTCAATCCCAAGAGACCCAGTACTTC. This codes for CASSPTSQSQETQYF.

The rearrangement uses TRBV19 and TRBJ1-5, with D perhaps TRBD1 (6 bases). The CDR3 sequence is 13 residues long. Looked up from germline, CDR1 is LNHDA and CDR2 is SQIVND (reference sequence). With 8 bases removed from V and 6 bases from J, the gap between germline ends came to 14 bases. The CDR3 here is CASRQGYSQPQHF. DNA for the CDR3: TGTGCCAGTCGCCAGGGGTATAGTCAGCCCCAGCATTTT. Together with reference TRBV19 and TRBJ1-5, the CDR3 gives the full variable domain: DGGITQSPKYLFRKEGQNVTLSCEQNLNHDAMYWYRQDPGQGLRLIYYSQIVNDFQKGDIAEGYSVSREKKESFPLTVTSAQKNPTAFYLCASRQGYSQPQHFGDGTRLSIL.

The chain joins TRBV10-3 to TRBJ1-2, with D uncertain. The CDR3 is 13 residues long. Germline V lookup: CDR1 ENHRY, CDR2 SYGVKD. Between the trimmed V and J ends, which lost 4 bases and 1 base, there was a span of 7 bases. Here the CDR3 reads CAISALLNYGYTF. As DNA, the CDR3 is TGTGCCATCAGTGCCCTCCTTAACTATGGCTACACCTTC.

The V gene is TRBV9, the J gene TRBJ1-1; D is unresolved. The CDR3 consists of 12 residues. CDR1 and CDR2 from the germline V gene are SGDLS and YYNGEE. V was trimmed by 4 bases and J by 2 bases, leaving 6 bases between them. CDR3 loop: CASSLSNTEAFF. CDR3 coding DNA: TGTGCCAGCAGCCTCTCAAACACTGAAGCTTTCTTT.

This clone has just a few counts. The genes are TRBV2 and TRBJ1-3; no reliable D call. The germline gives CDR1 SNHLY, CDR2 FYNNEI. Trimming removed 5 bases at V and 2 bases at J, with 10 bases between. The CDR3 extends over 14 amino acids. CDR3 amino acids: CASSQSSAGNTIYF. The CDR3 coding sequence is TGTGCCAGCAGTCAAAGCAGTGCTGGAAACACCATATATTTT.

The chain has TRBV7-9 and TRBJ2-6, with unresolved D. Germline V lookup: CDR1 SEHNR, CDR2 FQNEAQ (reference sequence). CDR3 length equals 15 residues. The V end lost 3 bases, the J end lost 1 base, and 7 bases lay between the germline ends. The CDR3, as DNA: TGTGCCAGCAGCTTTATGGAATCTGGGGCCAACGTCCTGACTTTC. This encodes CASSFMESGANVLTF.

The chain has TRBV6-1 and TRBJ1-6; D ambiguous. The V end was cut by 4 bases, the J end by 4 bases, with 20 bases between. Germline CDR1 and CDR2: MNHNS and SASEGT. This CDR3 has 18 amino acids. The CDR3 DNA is TGTGCCAGCAGTGGGCCGGTTGTTGTGACGATTTATAATTCACCCCTCCACTTT. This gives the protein CASSGPVVVTIYNSPLHF.

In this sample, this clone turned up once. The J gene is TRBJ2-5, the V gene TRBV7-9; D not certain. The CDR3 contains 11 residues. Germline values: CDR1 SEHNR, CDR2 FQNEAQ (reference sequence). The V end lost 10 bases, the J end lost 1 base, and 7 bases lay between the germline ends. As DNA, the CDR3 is TGTGCCACTAAGGCCCAAGAGACCCAGTACTTC. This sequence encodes CATKAQETQYF. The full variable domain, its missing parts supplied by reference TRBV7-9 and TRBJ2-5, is DTGVSQNPRHKITKRGQNVTFRCDPISEHNRLYWYRQTLGQGPEFLTYFQNEAQLEKSRLLSDRFSAERPKGSFSTLEIQRTEQGDSAMYLCATKAQETQYFGPGTRLLVL.

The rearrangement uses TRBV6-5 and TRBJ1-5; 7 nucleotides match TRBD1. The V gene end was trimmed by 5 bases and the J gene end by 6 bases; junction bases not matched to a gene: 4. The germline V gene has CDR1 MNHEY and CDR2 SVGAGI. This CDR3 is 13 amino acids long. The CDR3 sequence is CASSRGGGQPQHF. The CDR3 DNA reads TGTGCCAGCAGTCGAGGGGGCGGTCAGCCCCAGCATTTT.

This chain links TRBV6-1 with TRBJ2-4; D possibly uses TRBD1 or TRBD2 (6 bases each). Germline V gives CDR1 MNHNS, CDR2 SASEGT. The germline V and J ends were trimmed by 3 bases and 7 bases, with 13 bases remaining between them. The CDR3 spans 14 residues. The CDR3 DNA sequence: TGTGCCAGCAGTGATGGGGGCGGGACGAACATTCAGTACTTC. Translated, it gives CASSDGGGTNIQYF.

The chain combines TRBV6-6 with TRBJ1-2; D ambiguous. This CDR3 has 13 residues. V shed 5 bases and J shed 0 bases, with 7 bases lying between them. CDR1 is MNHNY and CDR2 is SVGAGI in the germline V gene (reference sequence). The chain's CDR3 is CASSKVSNYGYTF. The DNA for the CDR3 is TGTGCCAGCAGTAAGGTTTCTAACTATGGCTACACCTTC.

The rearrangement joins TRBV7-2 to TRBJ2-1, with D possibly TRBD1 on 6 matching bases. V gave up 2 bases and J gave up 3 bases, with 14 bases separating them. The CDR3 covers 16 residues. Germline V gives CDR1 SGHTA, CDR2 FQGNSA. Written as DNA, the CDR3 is TGTGCCAGCAGCTTAAAGACAGGTTCGCGCTACAATGAGCAGTTCTTC. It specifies CASSLKTGSRYNEQFF.

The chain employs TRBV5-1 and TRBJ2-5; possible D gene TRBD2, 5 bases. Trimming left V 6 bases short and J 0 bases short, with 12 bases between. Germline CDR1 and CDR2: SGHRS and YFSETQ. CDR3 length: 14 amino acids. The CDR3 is CASKLGSNQETQYF. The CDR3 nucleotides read TGCGCCAGCAAGCTGGGGAGCAACCAAGAGACCCAGTACTTC. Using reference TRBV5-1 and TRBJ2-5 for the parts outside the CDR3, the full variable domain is KAGVTQTPRYLIKTRGQQVTLSCSPISGHRSVSWYQQTPGQGLQFLFEYFSETQRNKGNFPGRFSGRQFSNSRSEMNVSTLELGDSALYLCASKLGSNQETQYFGPGTRLLVL.

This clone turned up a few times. CDR3 region: CASSYDGYGYTF. Written as DNA, the CDR3 is TGTGCCAGCAGTTACGACGGCTATGGCTACACCTTC. The chain recombines TRBV6-6 with TRBJ1-2; no reliable D call. Germline CDR1 MNHNY, CDR2 SVGAGI (reference sequence). V gave up 2 bases and J gave up 4 bases, with 5 bases separating them. The CDR3 runs 12 residues.

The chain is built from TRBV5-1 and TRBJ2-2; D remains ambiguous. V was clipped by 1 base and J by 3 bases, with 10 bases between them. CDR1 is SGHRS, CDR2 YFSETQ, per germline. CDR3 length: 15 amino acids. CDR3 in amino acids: CASSLTQLDTGELFF. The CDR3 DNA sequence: TGCGCCAGCAGCTTGACCCAGTTGGACACCGGGGAGCTGTTTTTT.

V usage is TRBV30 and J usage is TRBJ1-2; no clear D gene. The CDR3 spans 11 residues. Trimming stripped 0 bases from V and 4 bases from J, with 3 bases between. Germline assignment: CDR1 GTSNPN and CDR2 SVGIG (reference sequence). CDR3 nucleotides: TGTGCCTGGAGTGTCACCTATGGCTACACCTTC. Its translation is CAWSVTYGYTF.

CDR3: CASSLGSWAEAFF. The CDR3 nucleotides read TGTGCCAGCAGCTTAGGGAGTTGGGCTGAAGCTTTCTTT. The rearrangement joins TRBV11-2 to TRBJ1-1; the D is unclear. From germline, CDR1 is SGHAT and CDR2 FQNNGV. The CDR3 length is 13 residues. V lost 1 base and J lost 6, with 9 bases in between. Supplemented by reference TRBV11-2 and TRBJ1-1, the full variable domain reads EAGVAQSPRYKIIEKRQSVAFWCNPISGHATLYWYQQILGQGPKLLIQFQNNGVVDDSQLPKDRFSAERLKGVDSTLKIQPAKLEDSAVYLCASSLGSWAEAFFGQGTRLTVV.

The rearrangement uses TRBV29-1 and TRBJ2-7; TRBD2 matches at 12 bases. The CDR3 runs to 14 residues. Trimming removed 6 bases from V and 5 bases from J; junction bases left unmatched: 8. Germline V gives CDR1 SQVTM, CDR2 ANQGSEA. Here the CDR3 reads CSVGRTSGIHEQYF. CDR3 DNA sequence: TGCAGCGTGGGACGGACTAGCGGGATCCACGAGCAGTACTTC.

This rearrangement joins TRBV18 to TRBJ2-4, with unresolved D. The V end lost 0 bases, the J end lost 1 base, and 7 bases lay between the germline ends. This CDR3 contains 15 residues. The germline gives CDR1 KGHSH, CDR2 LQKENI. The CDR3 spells CASSPPRTAKNIQYF. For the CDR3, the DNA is TGTGCCAGCTCACCACCTAGGACGGCCAAAAACATTCAGTACTTC.

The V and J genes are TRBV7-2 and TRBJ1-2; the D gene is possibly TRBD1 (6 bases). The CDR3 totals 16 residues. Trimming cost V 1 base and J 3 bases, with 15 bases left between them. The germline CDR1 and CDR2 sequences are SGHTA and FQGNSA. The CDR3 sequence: CASSLGWGRSYYGYTF. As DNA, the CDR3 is TGTGCCAGCAGCTTAGGATGGGGGCGATCCTACTATGGCTACACCTTC.

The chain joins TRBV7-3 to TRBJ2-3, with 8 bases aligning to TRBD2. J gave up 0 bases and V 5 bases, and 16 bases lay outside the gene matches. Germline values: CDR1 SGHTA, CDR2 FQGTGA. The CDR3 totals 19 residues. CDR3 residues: CASSQGVLAAPTSTDTQYF. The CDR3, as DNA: TGTGCCAGCAGCCAAGGGGTACTAGCGGCCCCGACTAGCACAGATACGCAGTATTTT.

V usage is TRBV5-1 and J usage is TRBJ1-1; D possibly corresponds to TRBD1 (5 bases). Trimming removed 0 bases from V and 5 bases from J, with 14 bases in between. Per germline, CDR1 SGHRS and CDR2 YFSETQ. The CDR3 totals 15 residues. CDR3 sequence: CASSLERGMRTEAFF. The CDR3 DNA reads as TGCGCCAGCAGCTTGGAGCGGGGGATGAGAACTGAAGCTTTCTTT.